What follows describes a single TCR beta chain. What it recognizes is unknown. This sample is part of a study of vaccination and CD4 T cells after COVID-19. Germline V gene sequence: CDR1 MNHNS, CDR2 SASEGT. The CDR3 spans 14 residues. Trimming took 7 bases from V and 3 from J, leaving 14 bases between them. Treatment noted: roughly 10-day PBMC culture with coronavirus spike peptide pools or control peptides (ViraFEST assay). At the Johns Hopkins FTIC core, DNA taken from cultured CD4+ T cells was sequenced by way of the Oncomine TCR Beta short-read assay. MiXCR, run by TCRdb on the PCR reads, gives a single entry per CDR3 protein. Here the sample spans 15,000 to 20,000 distinct CDR3 sequences, less than 30% being singletons.

The source is a human donor with COVID-19. The V gene is TRBV6-1, the J gene TRBJ2-3; D possibly corresponds to TRBD1 (5 bases). Sequences were obtained from cultured CD4+ T cells from blood. CDR3 sequence: CASISKGPTDTQYF. CDR3 DNA: TGTGCCAGCATCTCGAAGGGGCCTACAGATACGCAGTATTTT.